This T cell receptor beta chain was found in a study of T cell responses to AZD1222 COVID-19 vaccine. Second-dose recipients at about 4 or about 12 weeks were treated as one pooled group. General study findings and limits: Repertoires in all cases were sampled only once the peak T cell response had passed. Spike-wide coverage was observed for vaccine-associated CD4 TCRs, with dominant responses at 160-218 and 743-854. Donors were chiefly white British, with a greater number of females, and clonal diversity was perhaps underestimated.

The assay was immunoSEQ multiplex PCR, and TCRdb's table has in-frame clones only and misses some. This table holds 150,000 to 190,000 clones, about nine tenths found once. A remark on this clone: The antigen is unknown.

The sample was peripheral blood, taken 28 days after the second AZD1222 dose. The sequence was obtained from an adult who received the AZD1222 COVID-19 vaccine.

CDR3 bases: TGTGCCACCTGGGACAGGGAGAACAATGAGCAGTTCTTC. Translating gives CATWDRENNEQFF. The V and J genes are TRBV15 and TRBJ2-1; 9 bases fit TRBD1. Germline V gene data show CDR1 as LNHNV and CDR2 as YYDKDF (reference sequence). This CDR3 has 13 residues. Trimming cost V 8 bases and J 5 bases; bases outside gene matches: 4. Drawing the rest from reference TRBV15 and TRBJ2-1, the complete variable domain is DAMVIQNPRYQVTQFGKPVTLSCSQTLNHNVMYWYQQKSSQAPKLLFHYYDKDFNNEADTPDNFQSRRPNTSFCFLDIRSPGLGDTAMYLCATWDRENNEQFFGPGTRLTVL.